A selection of T cell receptor beta chains follows, all from one sample in a study of shared clonotypes between healthy human individuals. The assay was immunoSEQ multiplex PCR, and TCRdb's table has in-frame clones only and misses some. The table has 950,000 to 1,100,000 clones, around three quarters seen once. The sample taken for sequencing was memory CD4+ T cells from PBMCs. The receptors come from a man aged 18 to 29 in good health. Some clones in this sample may be carry-over from other donors' samples. Each CDR3 is given with its conserved first and last residue. Clone size is shown for a subset of rows, as once, few, many or a class of expanded clone.

clone size: .; V gene: TRBV7-2; J gene: TRBJ2-7; CDR3 protein: CASSLIPGYEQYF
clone size: once; V gene: TRBV5-6; J gene: TRBJ2-7; CDR3 protein: CASSLDRVWSYEQYF
clone size: .; V gene: TRBV2; J gene: TRBJ2-1; CDR3 protein: CASRTGTGFNEQFF
clone size: .; V gene: TRBV29-1; J gene: TRBJ2-2; CDR3 protein: CSVGQTNTGELFF
clone size: .; V gene: TRBV5-1; J gene: TRBJ1-6; CDR3 protein: CASSGGDSPLHF
clone size: .; V gene: TRBV28; J gene: TRBJ1-5; CDR3 protein: CASSLDQGRSEPQHF
clone size: .; V gene: TRBV5-6; J gene: TRBJ2-1; CDR3 protein: CASSPTSSGFDEQFF
clone size: .; V gene: TRBV5-8; J gene: TRBJ1-1; CDR3 protein: CASSLVTGLTPEAFF
clone size: once; V gene: TRBV6-1; J gene: TRBJ1-2; CDR3 protein: CASSPGGFTYGYTF
clone size: .; V gene: TRBV7-9; J gene: TRBJ1-1; CDR3 protein: CASSPQGAEDTEAFF
clone size: .; V gene: TRBV28; J gene: TRBJ2-1; CDR3 protein: CASSLNNEQFF
clone size: .; V gene: TRBV28; J gene: TRBJ1-5; CDR3 protein: CASSSPGQSPWGTQHF
clone size: few; V gene: TRBV27; J gene: TRBJ1-3; CDR3 protein: CASRPSDRGPGNTIYF
clone size: .; V gene: TRBV6-1; J gene: TRBJ1-2; CDR3 protein: CASSEAAGYGYTF
clone size: .; V gene: TRBV19; J gene: TRBJ2-1; CDR3 protein: CASRSTARGPYNEQFF
clone size: .; V gene: TRBV11-3; J gene: TRBJ2-2; CDR3 protein: CASSLGWNTGELFF
clone size: .; V gene: TRBV4-2; J gene: TRBJ2-1; CDR3 protein: CASSQPGRTYNEQFF
clone size: .; V gene: TRBV9; J gene: TRBJ2-5; CDR3 protein: CASSPGGAETQYF
clone size: .; V gene: TRBV5-4; J gene: TRBJ1-1; CDR3 protein: CASSQSEMNTEAFF
clone size: .; V gene: TRBV2; J gene: TRBJ1-5; CDR3 protein: CASNQGVYQPQHF
clone size: .; V gene: TRBV6-1; J gene: TRBJ2-7; CDR3 protein: CASSSTAGTGVFF
clone size: .; V gene: TRBV5-6; J gene: TRBJ2-7; CDR3 protein: CASSYYRRPYEQYF
clone size: .; V gene: TRBV7-3; J gene: TRBJ2-3; CDR3 protein: CASSPDGSSTDTQYF
clone size: .; V gene: TRBV6-5; J gene: TRBJ2-2; CDR3 protein: CASRKDRNTGELFF
clone size: .; V gene: TRBV27; J gene: TRBJ1-5; CDR3 protein: CASSLHRGALSPQHF
clone size: .; V gene: TRBV19; J gene: TRBJ1-5; CDR3 protein: CASRSRDGSSNQPQHF
clone size: .; V gene: TRBV30; J gene: TRBJ1-1; CDR3 protein: CAWSGGRYTEAFF
clone size: .; V gene: TRBV6-1; J gene: TRBJ1-1; CDR3 protein: CASTQGLVTEAFF
clone size: once; V gene: TRBV27; J gene: TRBJ2-5; CDR3 protein: CASQPAGQGRGETQYF
clone size: .; V gene: TRBV9; J gene: TRBJ1-2; CDR3 protein: CASSSTEVNGYTF
clone size: .; V gene: TRBV2; J gene: TRBJ2-6; CDR3 protein: CASSEGYAFSGANVLTF
clone size: few; V gene: TRBV7-9; J gene: TRBJ1-2; CDR3 protein: CASSLTDSGHGYTF
clone size: .; V gene: TRBV9; J gene: TRBJ2-7; CDR3 protein: CASSEAVYSYEQYF
clone size: .; V gene: TRBV30; J gene: TRBJ1-4; CDR3 protein: CAWGRQGAVDEKLFF
clone size: .; V gene: TRBV5-6; J gene: TRBJ2-7; CDR3 protein: CASSLWQGLAGEQYF
clone size: .; V gene: TRBV5-1; J gene: TRBJ1-3; CDR3 protein: CASSPQVSVGNTIYF
clone size: .; V gene: TRBV9; J gene: TRBJ2-5; CDR3 protein: CASSVVGGSETQYF
clone size: .; V gene: TRBV11-1; J gene: TRBJ2-3; CDR3 protein: CASSLVTASASTTDTQYF
clone size: .; V gene: TRBV29-1; J gene: TRBJ1-2; CDR3 protein: CSVGGGAGYGYTF
clone size: .; V gene: TRBV30; J gene: TRBJ2-3; CDR3 protein: CAWSALAGAVDTQYF
clone size: .; V gene: TRBV7-6; J gene: TRBJ2-3; CDR3 protein: CASTLEGWGTDTQYF
clone size: .; V gene: TRBV4-2; J gene: TRBJ2-3; CDR3 protein: CASSREGVVGSTDTQYF
clone size: few; V gene: TRBV5-6; J gene: TRBJ2-1; CDR3 protein: CASSFWLNEQFF
clone size: .; V gene: TRBV7-2; J gene: TRBJ2-3; CDR3 protein: CASSRDPGGDTQYF
clone size: .; V gene: TRBV4-3; J gene: TRBJ2-5; CDR3 protein: CASSQEDRPREQYF
clone size: once; V gene: TRBV28; J gene: TRBJ1-2; CDR3 protein: CASSSPSRLLGYTF
clone size: .; V gene: TRBV7-2; J gene: TRBJ2-7; CDR3 protein: CASSSQPGPSYEQYF
clone size: once; V gene: TRBV7-9; J gene: TRBJ2-1; CDR3 protein: CASSLSPGAGEQFF
clone size: .; V gene: TRBV10-3; J gene: TRBJ2-5; CDR3 protein: CAISESMETQYF
clone size: once; V gene: TRBV27; J gene: TRBJ1-1; CDR3 protein: CASSAGGGTEAFF
clone size: .; V gene: TRBV29-1; J gene: TRBJ1-5; CDR3 protein: CSVGQNQPQHF
clone size: .; V gene: TRBV5-1; J gene: TRBJ1-1; CDR3 protein: CASSFTPWGSNTEAFF
clone size: .; V gene: TRBV5-5; J gene: TRBJ1-5; CDR3 protein: CASSPSSRGPQHF
clone size: .; V gene: TRBV4-1; J gene: TRBJ2-5; CDR3 protein: CASSQTEIGTGQETQYF
clone size: few; V gene: TRBV5-1; J gene: TRBJ2-3; CDR3 protein: CASSLGQYPDTQYF